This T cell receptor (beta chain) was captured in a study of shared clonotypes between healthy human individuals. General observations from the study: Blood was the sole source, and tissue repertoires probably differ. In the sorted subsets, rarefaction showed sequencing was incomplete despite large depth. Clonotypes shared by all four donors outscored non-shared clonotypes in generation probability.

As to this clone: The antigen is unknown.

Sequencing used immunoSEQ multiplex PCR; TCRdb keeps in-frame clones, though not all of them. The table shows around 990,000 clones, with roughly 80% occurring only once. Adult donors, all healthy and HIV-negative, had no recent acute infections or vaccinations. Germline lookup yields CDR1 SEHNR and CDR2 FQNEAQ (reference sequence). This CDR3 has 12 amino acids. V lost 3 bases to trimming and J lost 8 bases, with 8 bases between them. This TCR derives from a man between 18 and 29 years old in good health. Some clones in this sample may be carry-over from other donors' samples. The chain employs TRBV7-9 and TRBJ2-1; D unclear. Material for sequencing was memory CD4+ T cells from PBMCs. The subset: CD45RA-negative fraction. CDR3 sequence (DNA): TGTGCCAGCAGCTTTGTTTTTGATGAGCAGTTCTTC. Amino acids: CASSFVFDEQFF.